This T cell receptor beta chain was captured by sequencing in a study of vaccination and CD4 T cells after COVID-19. At the Johns Hopkins FTIC core, DNA taken from cultured CD4+ T cells was sequenced by way of the Oncomine TCR Beta short-read assay. TCRdb reanalysed the PCR reads using MiXCR and keeps one entry per CDR3 protein. The profile shows roughly 14,000 distinct CDR3 sequences, about 35% of them singletons. Treatment: roughly 10-day PBMC culture with coronavirus spike peptide pools or control peptides (ViraFEST assay). This clonotype was seen more than once but under ten times. The antigen remains undetermined. Germline V CDR1 and CDR2: MNHEY, SVGEGT. The germline V and J ends were trimmed by 8 bases and 3 bases, with 16 bases remaining between them. The CDR3 sequence is 14 residues long.

This clonotype was sampled from a human donor with COVID-19. The V call is TRBV6-2 or TRBV6-3, the J call TRBJ2-5, with D perhaps TRBD2 (7 bases). What was sequenced was cultured CD4+ T cells from blood. The CDR3 protein is CASGGAPQKETQYF. CDR3 DNA: TGTGCCAGCGGGGGGGCCCCTCAAAAAGAGACCCAGTACTTC.